Listed below are T cell receptor beta chains from one sample, sequenced in a study of control samples from healthy donors and cancer patients. Sequencing was performed with immunoSEQ multiplex PCR; in TCRdb, only in-frame clones are kept and a portion is missing. Of tens of thousands of clones listed, roughly 80% are singletons. The source material was blood. Receptor source: an older man in good health. CDR3s include the opening cysteine and the closing phenylalanine or tryptophan. A D gene is named only where the DNA matches it firmly. Expanded clones get a size class; other rows say once, few or many, or leave the size out.

V: TRBV2; D: .; size: .; J: TRBJ1-2; CDR3: CASSDTGYYGYTF; DNA: TGTGCCAGCAGTGATACAGGGTACTATGGCTACACCTTC
V: TRBV6-5; D: .; size: once; J: TRBJ2-3; CDR3: CASSQQRSTDTQYF; DNA: TGTGCCAGCAGTCAACAGCGGTCCACAGATACGCAGTATTTT
V: TRBV28; D: TRBD2; size: few; J: TRBJ2-7; CDR3: CASRPPGGQSHEQYF; DNA: TGTGCCAGCAGGCCCCCGGGAGGGCAGTCCCACGAGCAGTACTTC
V: TRBV6-5; D: .; size: few; J: TRBJ1-4; CDR3: CASSYETGEKLFF; DNA: TGTGCCAGCAGTTACGAGACAGGAGAAAAACTGTTTTTT
V: TRBV27; D: .; size: .; J: TRBJ1-5; CDR3: CASSLMPYSNQPQHF; DNA: TGTGCCAGCAGTTTAATGCCTTACAGCAATCAGCCCCAGCATTTT
V: TRBV2; D: .; size: few; J: TRBJ1-1; CDR3: CASRVTANTEAFF; DNA: TGTGCCAGCAGGGTGACTGCGAACACTGAAGCTTTCTTT
V: TRBV14; D: TRBD1; size: .; J: TRBJ1-1; CDR3: CASSPVRDRGWRDTEAFF; DNA: TGTGCCAGCAGCCCCGTCCGGGACAGGGGGTGGAGGGACACTGAAGCTTTCTTT
V: TRBV2; D: .; size: .; J: TRBJ1-3; CDR3: CASSEYQGSSGNTIYF; DNA: TGTGCCAGCAGTGAGTACCAGGGCAGCTCTGGAAACACCATATATTTT
V: TRBV5-4; D: .; size: .; J: TRBJ1-4; CDR3: CASSLGGTAREKLFF; DNA: TGTGCCAGCAGCTTGGGCGGGACGGCCAGGGAAAAACTGTTTTTT
V: TRBV28; D: .; size: .; J: TRBJ1-2; CDR3: CASSSRPLYGYTF; DNA: TGTGCCAGCAGTTCACGACCCCTGTATGGCTACACCTTC
V: TRBV18; D: TRBD2; size: .; J: TRBJ2-1; CDR3: CASSPRRLAGGGDEQFF; DNA: TGTGCCAGCTCACCACGGAGACTAGCGGGAGGAGGGGATGAGCAGTTCTTC
V: TRBV9; D: .; size: .; J: TRBJ1-2; CDR3: CASSVALMQTSNYGYTF; DNA: TGTGCCAGCAGCGTAGCTCTGATGCAGACCTCTAACTATGGCTACACCTTC
V: TRBV15; D: TRBD1; size: .; J: TRBJ2-4; CDR3: CATSLETGDNIQYF; DNA: TGTGCCACCAGCCTAGAGACAGGGGACAACATTCAGTACTTC
V: TRBV7-9; D: .; size: .; J: TRBJ1-2; CDR3: CASSPWGGNPANYGYTF; DNA: TGTGCCAGCAGCCCCTGGGGGGGCAACCCAGCTAACTATGGCTACACCTTC
V: TRBV6-2/TRBV6-3; D: TRBD2; size: once; J: TRBJ2-3; CDR3: CASSQRKTSGADTQYF; DNA: TGTGCCAGCAGCCAGAGGAAAACTAGCGGTGCAGATACGCAGTATTTT
V: TRBV4-1; D: .; size: .; J: TRBJ2-5; CDR3: CASSQVPGGSETQYF; DNA: TGCGCCAGCAGCCAAGTTCCCGGGGGATCGGAGACCCAGTACTTC
V: TRBV5-8; D: .; size: .; J: TRBJ2-4; CDR3: CASSPYLKLAKNIQYF; DNA: TGTGCCAGCAGCCCGTACCTAAAATTAGCCAAAAACATTCAGTACTTC
V: TRBV7-6; D: .; size: .; J: TRBJ2-7; CDR3: CASSLNPIRETHTYEQYF; DNA: TGTGCCAGCAGCTTAAACCCCATCCGGGAGACCCATACCTACGAGCAGTACTTC
V: TRBV2; D: .; size: .; J: TRBJ2-1; CDR3: CASSGQDQWNEQFF; DNA: TGTGCCAGCAGTGGACAGGATCAATGGAATGAGCAGTTCTTC
V: TRBV14; D: .; size: once; J: TRBJ2-5; CDR3: CASSHGMIPDQYF; DNA: TGTGCCAGCAGCCACGGGATGATACCGGATCAGTACTTC
V: TRBV3-1/TRBV3-2; D: .; size: .; J: TRBJ2-7; CDR3: CASSQDLGTSYYEQYF; DNA: TGTGCCAGCAGCCAAGACTTGGGGACATCCTACTACGAGCAGTACTTC
V: TRBV5-1; D: TRBD1; size: once; J: TRBJ1-1; CDR3: CASSTGDRYTEAFF; DNA: TGCGCCAGCAGTACAGGGGATAGGTATACTGAAGCTTTCTTT
V: TRBV6-1; D: TRBD1; size: few; J: TRBJ1-1; CDR3: CASSEAGTGGYTEAFF; DNA: TGTGCCAGCAGTGAAGCAGGGACAGGGGGCTACACTGAAGCTTTCTTT
V: TRBV6-5; D: .; size: .; J: TRBJ1-5; CDR3: CASSYSSNQPQHF; DNA: TGTGCCAGCAGTTACTCATCGAATCAGCCCCAGCATTTT
V: TRBV10-3; D: TRBD2; size: .; J: TRBJ2-1; CDR3: CAIRRGGQDNEQFF; DNA: TGTGCCATCAGGCGGGGGGGCCAGGACAATGAGCAGTTCTTC
V: TRBV7-2; D: .; size: .; J: TRBJ1-2; CDR3: CASSSLRYQGYTF; DNA: TGTGCCAGCAGCTCCCTCCGGTATCAGGGCTACACCTTC
V: TRBV5-4; D: TRBD1; size: .; J: TRBJ2-3; CDR3: CASSLDRGWSTDTQYF; DNA: TGTGCCAGCAGCCTGGACAGGGGCTGGAGCACAGATACGCAGTATTTT
V: TRBV5-4; D: .; size: .; J: TRBJ2-7; CDR3: CASSSLDKRSSYEQYF; DNA: TGTGCCAGCAGCTCCTTAGACAAGCGGAGCTCCTACGAGCAGTACTTC
V: TRBV19; D: .; size: .; J: TRBJ1-5; CDR3: CASSRTTGFSNQPQHF; DNA: TGTGCCAGTAGCCGAACGACAGGATTTAGCAATCAGCCCCAGCATTTT
V: TRBV11-3; D: .; size: .; J: TRBJ2-5; CDR3: CASSLGWTETETQYF; DNA: TGTGCCAGCAGCTTAGGCTGGACAGAGACAGAGACCCAGTACTTC
V: TRBV5-4; D: .; size: .; J: TRBJ2-7; CDR3: CASSLEGSRAYEQYF; DNA: TGTGCCAGCAGCTTGGAGGGTAGCCGTGCCTACGAGCAGTACTTC
V: TRBV9; D: .; size: .; J: TRBJ2-7; CDR3: CASSVGASNPYEQYF; DNA: TGTGCCAGCAGCGTAGGGGCTAGCAACCCCTACGAGCAGTACTTC
V: TRBV2; D: TRBD1; size: .; J: TRBJ2-1; CDR3: CASATVGQAVDDEQFF; DNA: TGTGCCAGCGCCACAGTGGGACAGGCCGTCGACGATGAGCAGTTCTTC
V: TRBV30; D: .; size: .; J: TRBJ1-2; CDR3: CAWSPTPEAYGYTF; DNA: TGTGCCTGGAGTCCAACACCAGAGGCCTATGGCTACACCTTC
V: TRBV15; D: .; size: once; J: TRBJ2-2; CDR3: CATSSSVRINTGELFF; DNA: TGTGCCACCTCATCTTCGGTGCGGATAAACACCGGGGAGCTGTTTTTT
V: TRBV6-5; D: .; size: .; J: TRBJ2-1; CDR3: CASSTRGGTYNEQFF; DNA: TGTGCCAGCAGTACAAGAGGGGGTACCTACAATGAGCAGTTCTTC
V: TRBV18; D: .; size: once; J: TRBJ2-3; CDR3: CASSRSTDTQYF; DNA: TGTGCCAGCTCAAGAAGCACAGATACGCAGTATTTT
V: TRBV28; D: .; size: .; J: TRBJ2-6; CDR3: CASSLGRGTGANVLTF; DNA: TGTGCCAGCAGTTTAGGAAGGGGAACTGGGGCCAACGTCCTGACTTTC